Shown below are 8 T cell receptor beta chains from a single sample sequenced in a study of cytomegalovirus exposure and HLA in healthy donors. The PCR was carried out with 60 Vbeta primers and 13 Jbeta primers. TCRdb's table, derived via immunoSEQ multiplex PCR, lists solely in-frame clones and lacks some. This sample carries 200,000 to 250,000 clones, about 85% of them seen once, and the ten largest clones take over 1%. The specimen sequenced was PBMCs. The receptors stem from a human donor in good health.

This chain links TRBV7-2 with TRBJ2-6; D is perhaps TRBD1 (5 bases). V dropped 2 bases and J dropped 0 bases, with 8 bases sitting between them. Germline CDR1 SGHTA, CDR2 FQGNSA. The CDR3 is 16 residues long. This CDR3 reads CASSLQGSSGANVLTF. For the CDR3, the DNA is TGTGCCAGCAGCTTACAGGGAAGCTCTGGGGCCAACGTCCTGACTTTC.

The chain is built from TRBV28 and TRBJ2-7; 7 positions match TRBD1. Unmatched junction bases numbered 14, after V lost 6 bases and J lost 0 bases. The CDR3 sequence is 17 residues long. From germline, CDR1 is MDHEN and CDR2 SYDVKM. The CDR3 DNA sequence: TGTGCCAGCAGGATACCCAAGGGGCAGGGGGACTCCTACGAGCAGTACTTC. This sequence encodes CASRIPKGQGDSYEQYF.

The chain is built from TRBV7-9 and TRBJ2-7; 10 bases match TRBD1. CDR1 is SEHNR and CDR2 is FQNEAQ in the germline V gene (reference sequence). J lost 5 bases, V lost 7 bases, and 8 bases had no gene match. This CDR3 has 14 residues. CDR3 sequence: CASNRQGAIDEQYF. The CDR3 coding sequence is TGTGCCAGCAACCGACAGGGGGCTATCGACGAGCAGTACTTC.

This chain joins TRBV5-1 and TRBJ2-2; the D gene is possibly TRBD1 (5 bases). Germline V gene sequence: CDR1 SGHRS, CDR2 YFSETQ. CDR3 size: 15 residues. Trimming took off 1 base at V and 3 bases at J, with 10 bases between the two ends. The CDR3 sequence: CASSLIGAYTGELFF. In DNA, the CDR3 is TGCGCCAGCAGCTTGATTGGGGCCTACACCGGGGAGCTGTTTTTT. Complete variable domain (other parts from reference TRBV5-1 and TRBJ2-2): KAGVTQTPRYLIKTRGQQVTLSCSPISGHRSVSWYQQTPGQGLQFLFEYFSETQRNKGNFPGRFSGRQFSNSRSEMNVSTLELGDSALYLCASSLIGAYTGELFFGEGSRLTVL.

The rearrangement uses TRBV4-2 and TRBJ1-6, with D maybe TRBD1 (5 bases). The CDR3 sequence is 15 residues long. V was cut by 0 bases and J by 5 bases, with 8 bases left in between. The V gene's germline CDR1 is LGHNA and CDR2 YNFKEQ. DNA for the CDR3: TGTGCCAGCAGCCAAGAGGGCAGGGATAATTCACCCCTCCACTTT. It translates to CASSQEGRDNSPLHF.

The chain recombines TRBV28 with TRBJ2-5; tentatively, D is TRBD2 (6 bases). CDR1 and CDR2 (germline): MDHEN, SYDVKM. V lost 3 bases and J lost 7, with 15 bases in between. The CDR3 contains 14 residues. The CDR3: CASSLDNTGVTQYF. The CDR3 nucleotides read TGTGCCAGCAGTTTGGACAATACGGGGGTGACCCAGTACTTC. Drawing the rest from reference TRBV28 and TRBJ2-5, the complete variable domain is DVKVTQSSRYLVKRTGEKVFLECVQDMDHENMFWYRQDPGLGLRLIYFSYDVKMKEKGDIPEGYSVSREKKERFSLILESASTNQTSMYLCASSLDNTGVTQYFGPGTRLLVL.

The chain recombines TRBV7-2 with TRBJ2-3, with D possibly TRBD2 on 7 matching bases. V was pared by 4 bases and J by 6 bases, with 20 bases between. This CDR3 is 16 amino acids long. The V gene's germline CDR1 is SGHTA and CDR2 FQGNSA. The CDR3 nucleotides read TGTGCCAGCAGCTCCTTTGGGGTAGGGGGGGCTGATACGCAGTATTTT. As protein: CASSSFGVGGADTQYF.

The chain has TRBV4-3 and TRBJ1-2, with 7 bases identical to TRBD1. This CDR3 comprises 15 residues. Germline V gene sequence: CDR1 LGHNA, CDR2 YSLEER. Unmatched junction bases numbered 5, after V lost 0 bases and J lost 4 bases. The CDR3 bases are TGCGCCAGCAGCCAAGATCCGGACAGGATCTATGGCTACACCTTC. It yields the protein CASSQDPDRIYGYTF.